A single sample gave rise to the 8 T cell receptor beta chains below, sequenced in a study of vaccination and CD4 T cells after COVID-19 (dated by TCRdb to the early 2020s). The library was obtained by PCR. The instrument given in TCRdb is Illumina iSeq 100. At the Johns Hopkins FTIC core, DNA from the cultured CD4+ T cells underwent TCR sequencing with the Oncomine TCR Beta short-read assay. TCRdb trimmed the raw reads at Q25, called clones with MiXCR and kept productive beta chains. For every CDR3 protein sequence, its rows merge into one entry that carries the most common genes and DNA. This sample has tens of thousands of distinct CDR3 sequences in its table, and under 45% of those were observed once. In total, the top ten clones hold about 18% of the sample. These TCRs' antigens remain unknown. The sample's treatment or condition label is to be understood as: roughly ten-day PBMC culture with coronavirus spike peptide pools or control peptides (ViraFEST assay).

Specimen: CD4+ T cells from blood, cultured in vitro, collected before SARS-CoV-2 vaccination. These receptors came from a human donor who received a COVID-19 vaccine.

In its sample, this clonotype was seen a few times. The gene calls are TRBV20-1 and TRBJ2-5; the match to TRBD2 covers 8 bases. The CDR3 loop spans 14 amino acids. Germline CDR1 reads DFQATT; CDR2 reads SNEGSKA (reference sequence). The V segment lost 2 bases and the J segment 2 bases; nucleotides outside the gene matches: 4. CDR3 protein: CSARLAGRQETQYF. In DNA, the CDR3 is TGCAGTGCTAGACTAGCGGGCAGACAAGAGACCCAGTACTTC.

This chain joins TRBV7-6 and TRBJ2-7, with 9 bases matching TRBD1. J was trimmed by 5 bases and V by 5 bases; bases with no gene match: 4. There are 13 residues in the CDR3. The germline V gene has CDR1 SGHVS and CDR2 FNYEAQ. In DNA form, the CDR3 reads TGTGCCAGCAGCGTGGACAGGGGCAACGAGCAGTACTTC. Protein: CASSVDRGNEQYF.

The table lists this clonotype with a few counts. V and J are TRBV6-1 and TRBJ1-1, with D perhaps matching TRBD1 (6 bases). Per the germline V gene, CDR1 is MNHNS and CDR2 is SASEGT. This CDR3 has 11 residues. Trimming stripped 6 bases from V and 7 bases from J, with 9 bases between. The DNA of the CDR3 is TGTGCCAGCAGGGAGGGGGATGAAGCTTTCTTT. Residues: CASREGDEAFF.

This clonotype was counted a few times. V is TRBV6-1 and J is TRBJ2-2, with 8 bases lining up with TRBD2. CDR3 length: 15 residues. V lost 6 bases, J lost 5 bases, and 8 bases stayed unmatched. CDR1 is MNHNS, CDR2 SASEGT, per germline. DNA for the CDR3: TGTGCCAGCAGCAGAGCGGGGGTTCGAACCGGGGAGCTGTTTTTT. Residues: CASSRAGVRTGELFF.

By share, this clonotype ranks as medium-sized. The V gene is TRBV6-1, the J gene TRBJ1-5; TRBD1 matches 7 bases. Germline values: CDR1 MNHNS, CDR2 SASEGT. Unmatched junction bases numbered 13, after V lost 11 bases and J lost 0 bases. The CDR3 has 16 amino acids. The CDR3 nucleotides are TGTGCCCAACAGGGACAGATAGCCTATAGCAATCAGCCCCAGCATTTT. This gives the protein CAQQGQIAYSNQPQHF.

The chain joins TRBV24-1 to TRBJ1-2, with D possibly matching TRBD1 (5 bases). The germline CDR1 and CDR2 sequences are KGHDR and SFDVKD. Between the trimmed V and J ends, which lost 3 bases and 0 bases, there was a span of 13 bases. This CDR3 is 16 amino acids long. CDR3 bases: TGTGCCACCAGTGATCAAGGGGACCCTTCTAACTATGGCTACACCTTC. Translating it yields CATSDQGDPSNYGYTF.

The genes are TRBV11-3 and TRBJ2-2; tentative D call: TRBD2 (6 bases). CDR1 SGHNT and CDR2 YENEEA come from the germline V gene. Trimming took off 7 bases at V and 4 bases at J, with 13 bases between the two ends. The CDR3 length is 14 residues. In DNA form, the CDR3 reads TGTGCCAGCAAACCGGGAGCCGCCACCGGGGAGCTGTTTTTT. This gives the protein CASKPGAATGELFF.

V gene TRBV4-2 combines with J gene TRBJ2-5; 7 positions agree with TRBD1. V trimming: 0 bases; J trimming: 4 bases; junction bases outside the gene matches: 5. Germline CDR1 LGHNA, CDR2 YNFKEQ. The CDR3 is 15 amino acids. The CDR3 nucleotides read TGTGCCAGCAGCCAAGATACAGGGGAAGGAGAGACCCAGTACTTC. This sequence encodes CASSQDTGEGETQYF.